One and the same sample provided the 7 T cell receptor beta chains below, sequenced in a study of identical twins. TCRdb reprocessed the 5' RACE reads with MiXCR, giving one entry per CDR3 protein. The data contain 1.5 million to 2 million distinct CDR3 sequences, around 33% of them singletons. Sequencing used cord blood. These receptors were obtained from a newborn girl in good health.

CDR3 sequence reads: CASSQDPGGEETQYF. CDR3 in DNA: TGTGCCAGCAGCCAAGATCCTGGGGGGGAGGAGACCCAGTACTTC. V and J are TRBV4-2 and TRBJ2-5, with 7 positions matching TRBD2. There are 15 residues in the CDR3. Germline CDR1 reads LGHNA; CDR2 reads YNFKEQ. The junction had 6 bases not matched to a gene; V was cut back by 0 bases and J by 5 bases.

The chain joins TRBV12-3 or TRBV12-4 to TRBJ1-6; weak D call: TRBD1 (6 bases). The V and J ends lost 5 bases and 8 bases respectively, with 16 bases between them. The CDR3 runs to 15 residues. This CDR3 is CASSGRPRGDSPLHF. CDR3 DNA: TGTGCCAGCAGTGGGCGCCCTAGGGGGGATTCACCCCTCCACTTT.

The chain links TRBV4-1 to TRBJ1-5; D is uncertain. V dropped 1 base and J dropped 3 bases, with 7 bases sitting between them. The germline V gene encodes CDR1 MGHRA and CDR2 YSYEKL. The CDR3 has 14 amino acids. Here the CDR3 reads CASSQAAPNQPQHF. In nucleotides, the CDR3 is TGCGCCAGCAGCCAAGCGGCCCCCAATCAGCCCCAGCATTTT.

This chain joins TRBV25-1 and TRBJ2-7; 8 bases match TRBD2. Germline V gene sequence: CDR1 MGHDK, CDR2 SYGVNS. Trimming cost V 3 bases and J 0 bases; bases outside gene matches: 16. CDR3 size: 19 residues. The CDR3 DNA is TGTGCCAGCAGTGACACCTCTCAAGCGGGGGCCGCTATCTCCTACGAGCAGTACTTC. Protein sequence: CASSDTSQAGAAISYEQYF.

The J gene is TRBJ2-5, the V gene TRBV28; the D gene is possibly TRBD2 (7 bases). V dropped 5 bases and J dropped 4 bases, with 14 bases sitting between them. This CDR3 spans 14 amino acids. Germline V CDR1 and CDR2: MDHEN, SYDVKM. CDR3 in amino acids: CASSMGGAGETQYF. The CDR3, as DNA: TGTGCCAGCAGTATGGGGGGGGCGGGAGAGACCCAGTACTTC.

This clonotype appeared a few times. V and J are TRBV25-1 and TRBJ1-2, with D unresolved. The CDR3 consists of 13 residues. Germline V gives CDR1 MGHDK, CDR2 SYGVNS. The V gene lost 4 bases and the J gene lost 8 bases, with 14 bases spanning the gap. The CDR3 reads CASSVGAVQGYTF. DNA of the CDR3: TGTGCCAGCAGTGTGGGAGCGGTACAAGGCTACACCTTC.

The chain couples TRBV9 to TRBJ1-1; maybe TRBD1 (6 bases). This CDR3 comprises 12 residues. Germline CDR1 is SGDLS and CDR2 is YYNGEE. V lost 4 bases and J lost 9, with 13 bases in between. The chain's CDR3 is CASSIGGGQAFF. CDR3 sequence (DNA): TGTGCCAGCAGCATCGGGGGGGGGCAAGCTTTCTTT. The whole variable domain, filled in from reference TRBV9 and TRBJ1-1, reads DSGVTQTPKHLITATGQRVTLRCSPRSGDLSVYWYQQSLDQGLQFLIQYYNGEERAKGNILERFSAQQFPDLHSELNLSSLELGDSALYFCASSIGGGQAFFGQGTRLTVV.